These 26 T cell receptor beta chains originate from one sample sequenced in a study of blood T cell repertoires in COVID-19. Clones were sequenced by immunoSEQ multiplex PCR, and TCRdb holds only the in-frame ones, with some missing. The data show about 74,000 clones, about 92% seen once. The sample taken for sequencing was peripheral blood. These TCRs come from a woman between 45 and 60 years old in a cohort sampled during active COVID-19.

The chain uses TRBV11-2 and TRBJ2-3; D is possibly TRBD2 (7 bases). In germline, CDR1 is SGHAT, CDR2 FQNNGV. The V end was cut by 5 bases, the J end by 1 base, with 19 bases between. The CDR3 covers 17 residues. CDR3 protein: CASSSHGGARGTDTQYF. CDR3 DNA: TGTGCCAGCAGCAGCCATGGGGGGGCGAGGGGCACAGATACGCAGTATTTT.

The V call is TRBV27, the J call TRBJ1-6; 7 bases are shared with TRBD1. Looked up from germline, CDR1 is MNHEY and CDR2 is SMNVEV (reference sequence). The CDR3 length is 12 residues. V shed 8 bases, J shed 6 bases, and the junction held 1 base outside the gene matches. CDR3 sequence reads: CASGTANSPLHF. The CDR3 nucleotides read TGTGCCAGCGGGACAGCTAATTCACCCCTCCACTTT.

The chain recombines TRBV6-4 with TRBJ2-2; 7 nucleotides agree with TRBD2. Looked up from germline, CDR1 is MRHNA and CDR2 is SNTAGT. The V and J ends lost 3 bases and 0 bases, in that order; junction bases with no gene match: 4. The CDR3 sequence is 16 residues long. The CDR3 nucleotides read TGTGCCAGCAGTGAGTGGAGCGGGGCGAACACCGGGGAGCTGTTTTTT. Amino acids: CASSEWSGANTGELFF.

V and J are TRBV27 and TRBJ1-5; D is unclear. The V gene's germline CDR1 is MNHEY and CDR2 SMNVEV (reference sequence). V shed 4 bases and J shed 3 bases, with 10 bases lying between them. The CDR3 spans 14 residues. CDR3 amino acids: CASSSRVPNQPQHF. The CDR3 DNA reads TGTGCCAGCAGTTCTCGAGTACCCAATCAGCCCCAGCATTTT.

The chain carries TRBV28 and TRBJ1-5; 7 positions match TRBD1. Trimming at V came to 3 bases and at J to 12 bases, leaving 11 bases not matched to a gene. Germline lookup yields CDR1 MDHEN and CDR2 SYDVKM. This CDR3 is built from 14 residues. The CDR3 region has the DNA TGTGCCAGCAGTTTCCCGGCAGGGGGTGTGGGCCAGCATTTT. Translated: CASSFPAGGVGQHF.

The rearrangement joins TRBV27 to TRBJ1-1, with 7 bases that match TRBD1. There are 17 residues in the CDR3. Germline CDR1 MNHEY, CDR2 SMNVEV (reference sequence). V shed 2 bases, J shed 0 bases, and the junction held 9 bases outside the gene matches. The CDR3 sequence: CASSLGSGQAMNTEAFF. CDR3 sequence (DNA): TGTGCCAGCAGTTTAGGGTCCGGACAGGCCATGAACACTGAAGCTTTCTTT.

This sequence joins TRBV2 and TRBJ2-5; D perhaps matches TRBD1 (5 bases). The CDR3 totals 15 residues. With 7 bases removed from V and 2 bases from J, the gap between germline ends came to 17 bases. Germline assignment: CDR1 SNHLY and CDR2 FYNNEI. DNA of the CDR3: TGTGCCAGCACTGACTTATACAGGCAGCAAGAGACCCAGTACTTC. Translating it yields CASTDLYRQQETQYF.

The V call is TRBV19, the J call TRBJ2-1; TRBD2 aligns across 10 bases. CDR3 length equals 16 residues. Germline V gene data show CDR1 as LNHDA and CDR2 as SQIVND (reference sequence). V gave up 5 bases and J gave up 0 bases; unmatched junction bases: 4. The CDR3 region has the DNA TGTGCCAGTAGTCATCTAGCGGGAGTCTCCTACAATGAGCAGTTCTTC. As protein: CASSHLAGVSYNEQFF.

This chain links TRBV27 with TRBJ2-5; D is possibly TRBD2 (6 bases). Germline V gene lookup returns CDR1 MNHEY and CDR2 SMNVEV (reference sequence). The V end lost 6 bases, the J end lost 4 bases, and 15 bases lay between the germline ends. The CDR3 runs 14 residues. The CDR3 sequence is CASSRRGFPETQYF. The CDR3 bases are TGTGCCAGCAGCCGGAGGGGTTTTCCAGAGACCCAGTACTTC.

This rearrangement joins TRBV28 to TRBJ2-1; 11 bases are shared with TRBD2. Germline V gives CDR1 MDHEN, CDR2 SYDVKM. Trimming removed 4 bases from V and 6 bases from J; junction bases left unmatched: 8. This CDR3 comprises 16 residues. CDR3 DNA sequence: TGTGCCAGCAGTTCCATAGCGGGAGGGGGTTTCAATGAGCAGTTCTTC. The encoded protein is CASSSIAGGGFNEQFF.

V is TRBV19 and J is TRBJ2-3, with 8 bases that match TRBD2. Germline V gives CDR1 LNHDA, CDR2 SQIVND (reference sequence). The CDR3 is 15 amino acids. V lost 4 bases and J lost 0; bases outside the gene matches: 3. The CDR3 nucleotides are TGTGCCAGTAGTACACTAGCGGCTAGCACAGATACGCAGTATTTT. It specifies CASSTLAASTDTQYF.

The rearrangement links TRBV5-1 to TRBJ2-1, with 10 bases lining up with TRBD2. CDR1 and CDR2 (germline): SGHRS, YFSETQ. J was trimmed by 7 bases and V by 3 bases; bases with no gene match: 4. The CDR3 consists of 14 residues. In nucleotides, the CDR3 is TGCGCCAGCAGCTGGACTAGCGGAGCGAATGAGCAGTTCTTC. Amino acids: CASSWTSGANEQFF.

This chain uses TRBV5-1 with TRBJ2-1, with TRBD1 as a possible D gene (5 bases). This CDR3 region has 14 residues. The V gene's germline CDR1 is SGHRS and CDR2 YFSETQ. The ends were cut back, 3 bases at V and 8 bases at J, with 15 bases in the middle. This chain's CDR3 is CASSWMTVHDEQFF. The CDR3 DNA follows: TGCGCCAGCAGCTGGATGACAGTGCACGATGAGCAGTTCTTC.

A single count supports this clone. The chain couples TRBV5-6 to TRBJ1-1, with 9 bases fitting TRBD1. CDR1 is SGHDT and CDR2 is YYEEEE in the germline V gene. The V and J ends lost 2 bases and 4 bases, in that order; junction bases with no gene match: 6. This CDR3 contains 15 residues. The CDR3: CASSFSTGGVTEAFF. CDR3 DNA sequence: TGTGCCAGCAGCTTTTCCACAGGGGGCGTCACTGAAGCTTTCTTT.

The chain is built from TRBV7-9 and TRBJ1-4; TRBD1 aligns across 7 bases. CDR1 is SEHNR and CDR2 is FQNEAQ in the germline V gene (reference sequence). Losses at the gene ends were 5 bases for V and 0 bases for J; bases not matched to a gene: 9. The CDR3 runs to 17 residues. This chain's CDR3 is CASSQYTTGATNEKLFF. In nucleotides, the CDR3 is TGTGCCAGCAGCCAATATACCACAGGGGCAACTAATGAAAAACTGTTTTTT.

This clone was observed once. V is TRBV12-3 or TRBV12-4 and J is TRBJ2-7; 7 nucleotides align to TRBD1. Losses at the gene ends were 7 bases for V and 0 bases for J; bases not matched to a gene: 3. The CDR3 loop spans 13 amino acids. The CDR3 protein is CASTGQYSYEQYF. The CDR3 DNA sequence: TGTGCCAGCACGGGACAGTACTCCTACGAGCAGTACTTC.

The chain recombines TRBV2 with TRBJ1-6; 10 bases line up with TRBD1. V lost 7 bases, J lost 8 bases, and 5 bases stayed unmatched. The length of the CDR3 is 14 residues. The germline gives CDR1 SNHLY, CDR2 FYNNEI. CDR3 region: CASKRTGGDSPLHF. The CDR3 DNA is TGTGCCAGCAAGCGGACAGGGGGGGATTCACCCCTCCACTTT.

J is TRBJ2-2 and V is TRBV5-4, with D possibly being TRBD2 (7 bases). The CDR3 has 20 amino acids. Trimming removed 1 base from V and 0 bases from J, with 22 bases in between. The germline V gene has CDR1 SGHNT and CDR2 YYREEE (reference sequence). The DNA for the CDR3 is TGTGCCAGCAGCTTGAGGAGGGGGTCTTGGACTAGGTCGAACACCGGGGAGCTGTTTTTT. This translates into CASSLRRGSWTRSNTGELFF. Based on the CDR3 plus reference TRBV5-4 and TRBJ2-2, the full variable domain is ETGVTQSPTHLIKTRGQQVTLRCSSQSGHNTVSWYQQALGQGPQFIFQYYREEENGRGNFPPRFSGLQFPNYSSELNVNALELDDSALYLCASSLRRGSWTRSNTGELFFGEGSRLTVL.

This clone was counted a single time. The V gene is TRBV28, the J gene TRBJ2-7; D may be TRBD2 (5 bases). CDR1 is MDHEN and CDR2 is SYDVKM in the germline V gene. There are 15 residues in the CDR3. Trimming shortened V by 6 bases and J by 0 bases, and 15 bases separated the two germline ends. This CDR3 is CASSPPGISSYEQYF. The CDR3 DNA is TGTGCCAGCAGCCCCCCCGGGATCAGCTCCTACGAGCAGTACTTC.

This chain connects TRBV27 to TRBJ1-4; a weak D match, TRBD1 (6 bases). V lost 0 bases, J lost 8 bases, and 13 bases lay in between. The germline gives CDR1 MNHEY, CDR2 SMNVEV (reference sequence). CDR3 size: 15 residues. The CDR3 sequence: CASSLSRQDGEKLFF. In DNA form, the CDR3 reads TGTGCCAGCAGTTTATCCCGACAGGATGGGGAAAAACTGTTTTTT.

The chain recombines TRBV6-1 with TRBJ2-3; D is uncertain. This CDR3 spans 15 amino acids. Germline assignment: CDR1 MNHNS and CDR2 SASEGT. V was pared by 2 bases and J by 0 bases, with 9 bases between. CDR3 region: CASSESGGSTDTQYF. CDR3 nucleotides: TGTGCCAGCAGTGAATCGGGTGGGAGCACAGATACGCAGTATTTT.

V and J are TRBV2 and TRBJ2-7; 7 bases align to TRBD1. CDR3 length: 15 amino acids. Germline CDR1 is SNHLY and CDR2 is FYNNEI. J gave up 2 bases and V 6 bases, and 10 bases lay outside the gene matches. CDR3 in DNA: TGTGCCAGCAGCCTGACAGGACAGGCTCCCTACGAGCAGTACTTC. Translated, it gives CASSLTGQAPYEQYF.

V gene TRBV5-8 combines with J gene TRBJ1-5; D uncertain. This CDR3 has 15 amino acids. The germline V gene has CDR1 SGHTS and CDR2 YDEGEE. V lost 0 bases, J lost 0 bases, and 7 bases lay in between. The CDR3 here is CASSLDGYSNQPQHF. DNA for the CDR3: TGTGCCAGCAGCTTGGACGGTTATAGCAATCAGCCCCAGCATTTT.

This clone was found once. V usage is TRBV6-5 and J usage is TRBJ2-2; TRBD1 might be the D (6 bases). Trimming left V 7 bases short and J 2 bases short, with 11 bases between. The germline V gene encodes CDR1 MNHEY and CDR2 SVGAGI. The CDR3 is 14 amino acids. CDR3 sequence (DNA): TGTGCCAGCATGGTGGACAGAAACACCGGGGAGCTGTTTTTT. Protein product: CASMVDRNTGELFF.

This clone came up once. The chain couples TRBV14 to TRBJ2-7; D not certain. CDR3 size: 14 residues. Germline V gene data show CDR1 as SGHDN and CDR2 as FVKESK. Trimming stripped 0 bases from V and 0 bases from J, with 6 bases between. The CDR3: CASSQDPYSYEQYF. In DNA form, the CDR3 reads TGTGCCAGCAGCCAAGACCCTTACTCCTACGAGCAGTACTTC.

This chain uses TRBV13 with TRBJ2-7; TRBD1 might be the D (5 bases). Germline CDR1 PRHDT, CDR2 FYEKMQ (reference sequence). The CDR3 covers 13 residues. Trimming cost V 5 bases and J 4 bases, with 12 bases left between them. The CDR3 region is CASSRGQLYEQYF. DNA for the CDR3: TGTGCCAGCAGCCGAGGACAACTATACGAGCAGTACTTC.